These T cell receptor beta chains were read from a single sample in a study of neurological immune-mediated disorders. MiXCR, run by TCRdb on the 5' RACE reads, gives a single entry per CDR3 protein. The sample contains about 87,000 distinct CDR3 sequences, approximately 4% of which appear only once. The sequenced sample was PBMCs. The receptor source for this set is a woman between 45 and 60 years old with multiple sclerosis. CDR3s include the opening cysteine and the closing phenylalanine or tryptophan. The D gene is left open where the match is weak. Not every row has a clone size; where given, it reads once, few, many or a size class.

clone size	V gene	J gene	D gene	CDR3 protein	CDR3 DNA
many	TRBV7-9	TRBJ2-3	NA	CASSSGLGLDTQYF	TGTGCCAGCAGCTCGGGACTGGGTCTTGATACGCAGTATTTT
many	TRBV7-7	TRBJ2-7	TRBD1	CASSQDRGSDEQYF	TGTGCTAGCAGCCAAGACAGGGGAAGCGACGAGCAGTACTTC
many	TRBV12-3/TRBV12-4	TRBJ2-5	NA	CASSTTGTAEETQYF	TGTGCCAGCAGTACAACCGGGACGGCTGAAGAGACCCAGTACTTC
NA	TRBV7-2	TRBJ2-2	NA	CASSPLSGELFF	TGTGCCAGCAGCCCGCTTAGCGGGGAGCTGTTTTTT
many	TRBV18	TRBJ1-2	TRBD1	CASHRQGDRNGYTF	TGTGCCAGCCACCGACAGGGGGACCGAAATGGCTACACCTTC
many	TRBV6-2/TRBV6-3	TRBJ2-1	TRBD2	CASSYGMGGNKQFF	TGTGCCAGCAGTTACGGCATGGGGGGGAATAAGCAGTTCTTC
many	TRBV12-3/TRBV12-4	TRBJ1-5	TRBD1	CASSLVKGARQPQHF	TGTGCCAGCAGTTTGGTTAAGGGGGCAAGACAGCCCCAGCATTTT
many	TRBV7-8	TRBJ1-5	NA	CASSLAGGQQPQHF	TGTGCCAGCAGCTTAGCCGGGGGCCAACAGCCCCAGCATTTT
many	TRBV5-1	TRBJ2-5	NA	CASSSFGGQYF	TGCGCCAGCAGTTCTTTTGGGGGCCAGTACTTC
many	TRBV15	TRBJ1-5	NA	CATSTQGYLNQPQHF	TGTGCCACCAGCACCCAAGGTTATTTAAATCAGCCCCAGCATTTT
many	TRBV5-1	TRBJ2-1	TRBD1	CASRAGTGVNEQFF	TGCGCCAGCAGGGCCGGGACAGGGGTCAATGAGCAGTTCTTC
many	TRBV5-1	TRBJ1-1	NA	CASSLESSQAEAFF	TGCGCCAGCAGCTTGGAAAGTTCCCAGGCTGAAGCTTTCTTT
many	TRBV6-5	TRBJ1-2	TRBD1	CASRDREEYGYTF	TGTGCCAGCAGGGACAGGGAAGAGTATGGCTACACCTTC
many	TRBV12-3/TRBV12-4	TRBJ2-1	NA	CASRRDIYNEQFF	TGTGCCAGCAGGAGGGACATCTACAATGAGCAGTTCTTC
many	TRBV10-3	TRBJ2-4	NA	CAISESGGSTAKNIQYF	TGTGCCATCAGTGAGTCGGGGGGCAGTACGGCCAAAAACATTCAGTACTTC
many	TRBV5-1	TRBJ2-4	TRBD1	CASSFRTGERDIQYF	TGCGCCAGCAGCTTCCGGACAGGGGAGAGAGACATTCAGTACTTC
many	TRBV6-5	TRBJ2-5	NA	CASSSRTPRLQYF	TGTGCCAGCAGTTCAAGGACCCCGAGGCTCCAGTACTTC
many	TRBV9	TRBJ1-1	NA	CASSFIGGDTEAFF	TGTGCCAGCAGCTTTATTGGGGGGGACACTGAAGCTTTCTTT
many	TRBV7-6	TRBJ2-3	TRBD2	CASSLLAGFTDTQYF	TGTGCCAGCAGCCTATTAGCGGGGTTCACAGATACGCAGTATTTT
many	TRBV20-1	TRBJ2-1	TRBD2	CSAEGLAGGNPYNEQFF	TGCAGTGCTGAGGGACTAGCGGGGGGAAACCCCTACAATGAGCAGTTCTTC
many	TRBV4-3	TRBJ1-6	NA	CASSQDTGRIRESPLHF	TGCGCCAGCAGCCAAGACACCGGACGAATCCGGGAGTCACCCCTCCACTTT
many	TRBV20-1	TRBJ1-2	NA	CSANHVRGRYGYTF	TGCAGTGCTAATCACGTCAGGGGACGCTATGGCTACACCTTC
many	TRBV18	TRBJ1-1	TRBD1	CASSPRQGQAEAFF	TGTGCCAGCTCACCCAGACAGGGTCAAGCTGAAGCTTTCTTT
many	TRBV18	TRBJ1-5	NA	CASSRDGHSNQPQHF	TGTGCCAGCTCACGGGACGGGCACTCCAATCAGCCCCAGCATTTT
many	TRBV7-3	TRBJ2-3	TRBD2	CASSRTSGGATDTQYF	TGTGCCAGCAGCCGGACTAGCGGGGGGGCTACAGATACGCAGTATTTT
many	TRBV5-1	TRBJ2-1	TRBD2	CASSLGGGGAFNEQFF	TGCGCCAGCAGCTTGGGAGGCGGGGGGGCCTTCAATGAGCAGTTCTTC
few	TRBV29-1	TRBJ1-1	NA	CSVEEAGRTEAFF	TGCAGCGTTGAAGAAGCGGGGAGGACTGAAGCTTTCTTT
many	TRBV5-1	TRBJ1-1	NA	CASSSRENFAEAFF	TGCGCCAGCAGCTCCCGGGAGAACTTCGCTGAAGCTTTCTTT
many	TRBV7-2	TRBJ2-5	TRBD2	CASSYWDYGVQYF	TGTGCCAGCAGCTACTGGGACTACGGGGTGCAGTACTTC
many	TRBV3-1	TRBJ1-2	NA	CASSQDVRGSGYTF	TGTGCCAGCAGCCAAGATGTGCGCGGTTCTGGCTACACCTTC
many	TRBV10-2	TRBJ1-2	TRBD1	CASREDRGRGGYTF	TGCGCCAGCAGGGAGGACAGGGGGCGCGGTGGCTACACCTTC
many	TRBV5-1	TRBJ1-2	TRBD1	CASSLANRGQGAGYTF	TGCGCCAGCAGCTTGGCCAATCGCGGACAGGGTGCTGGCTACACCTTC
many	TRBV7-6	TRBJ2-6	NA	CASSPAPANVLTF	TGTGCCAGCAGCCCTGCTCCGGCCAACGTCCTGACTTTC
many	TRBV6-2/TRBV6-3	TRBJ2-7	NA	CASTPDSNSYEQYF	TGTGCCAGCACCCCCGACTCCAACTCCTACGAGCAGTACTTC
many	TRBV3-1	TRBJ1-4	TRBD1	CASSQGGQGSEKLFF	TGTGCCAGCAGCCAAGGGGGACAGGGGAGTGAAAAACTGTTTTTT
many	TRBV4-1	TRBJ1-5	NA	CASSRDGGGNQPQHF	TGCGCCAGCAGCCGGGACGGCGGGGGCAATCAGCCCCAGCATTTT
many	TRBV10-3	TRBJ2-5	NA	CAIPIWRTQYF	TGTGCCATCCCGATATGGCGGACCCAGTACTTC
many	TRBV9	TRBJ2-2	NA	CASSVGALPPSNTGELFF	TGTGCCAGCAGCGTAGGGGCCCTCCCACCCTCGAACACCGGGGAGCTGTTTTTT
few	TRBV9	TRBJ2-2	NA	CASSAGGSDGELFF	TGTGCCAGCAGCGCAGGAGGGTCCGACGGGGAGCTGTTTTTT
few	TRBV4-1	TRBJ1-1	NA	CASSQEPGRVLTEAFF	TGCGCCAGCAGCCAAGAACCAGGGCGGGTTCTTACTGAAGCTTTCTTT
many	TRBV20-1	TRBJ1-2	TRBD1	CSARDFGQGNEGYTF	TGCAGTGCTAGAGATTTTGGACAGGGGAACGAAGGCTACACCTTC
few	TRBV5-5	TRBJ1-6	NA	CASSAQGNNNSTLNF	TGTGCCAGCAGCGCACAGGGAAATAATAATTCAACCCTCAACTTT
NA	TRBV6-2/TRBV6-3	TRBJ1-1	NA	CASSFWGELTEAFF	TGTGCCAGCAGTTTTTGGGGGGAATTGACTGAAGCTTTCTTT
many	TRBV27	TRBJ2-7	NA	CASSSNRERPYEQYF	TGTGCCAGCAGTAGTAACAGGGAAAGGCCTTACGAGCAGTACTTC
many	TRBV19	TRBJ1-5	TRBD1	CASSPSRGNQPQHF	TGTGCCAGTAGTCCCAGCAGGGGGAATCAGCCCCAGCATTTT